Following are 24 T cell receptor beta chains from one sample sequenced in a study of CD8 T cells in Susac syndrome. A quantity of roughly 0.5 to 1 ug RNA underwent reverse transcription using random hexamers. TCRdb itself ran the immunoSEQ multiplex PCR reads through MiXCR, one entry per CDR3 protein. The sample records about 200,000 distinct CDR3 sequences, roughly 96% being singletons. Sample: CD4+ T cells from PBMCs. The receptors come from a human donor in good health.

The rearrangement joins TRBV9 to TRBJ2-2, with TRBD1 matching over 8 bases. Germline CDR1 reads SGDLS; CDR2 reads YYNGEE. The length of the CDR3 is 16 residues. Trimming cost V 2 bases and J 5 bases; bases outside gene matches: 8. In nucleotides, the CDR3 is TGTGCCAGCAGCGTTTCGACAGGGGTCGGGACCGGGGAGCTGTTTTTT. Translating gives CASSVSTGVGTGELFF.

The chain uses TRBV28 and TRBJ2-1; D could derive from TRBD1 or TRBD2 (5 bases each). The CDR3 runs 15 residues. Per the germline V gene, CDR1 is MDHEN and CDR2 is SYDVKM. V was trimmed by 2 bases and J by 6 bases, leaving 14 bases between them. In nucleotides, the CDR3 is TGTGCCAGCAGTTTACCCGGGACGGCCAGCAATGAGCAGTTCTTC. Translating it yields CASSLPGTASNEQFF.

Only one count was recorded for this clonotype. The CDR3 DNA sequence: TGTGCCAGCATTACGAGGAACACTGAAGCTTTCTTT. Encoded protein: CASITRNTEAFF. The chain links TRBV28 to TRBJ1-1; no reliable D call. This CDR3 has 12 amino acids. V was clipped by 7 bases and J by 1 base, with 7 bases between them. CDR1 is MDHEN, CDR2 SYDVKM, per germline. Drawing the rest from reference TRBV28 and TRBJ1-1, the complete variable domain is DVKVTQSSRYLVKRTGEKVFLECVQDMDHENMFWYRQDPGLGLRLIYFSYDVKMKEKGDIPEGYSVSREKKERFSLILESASTNQTSMYLCASITRNTEAFFGQGTRLTVV.

With respect to this clonotype: The conserved phenylalanine or tryptophan normally closing the CDR3 is absent here, so this likely arose from a read error. The V call is TRBV12-3 or TRBV12-4, the J call TRBJ2-3; D not certain. V shed 10 bases and J shed 4 bases, with 24 bases lying between them. CDR3 length equals 16 residues. CDR3 region: CATRSSVRPGSDTQYS. The CDR3 DNA is TGTGCCACCCGTTCTAGTGTCAGACCGGGCTCAGATACGCAGTATTCT.

The chain carries TRBV2 and TRBJ2-7; a weak D match, TRBD1 (6 bases). Trimming cost V 2 bases and J 7 bases, with 15 bases left between them. CDR3 length equals 14 residues. Germline values: CDR1 SNHLY, CDR2 FYNNEI. This CDR3 reads CASSEIVRGGEQYF. Here the CDR3 DNA reads TGTGCCAGCAGTGAAATCGTCAGGGGCGGAGAGCAGTACTTC.

The chain couples TRBV6-2 or TRBV6-3 to TRBJ2-3; 9 nucleotides match TRBD2. Trimming removed 5 bases from V and 6 bases from J; junction bases left unmatched: 12. CDR1 and CDR2 from the germline V gene are MNHEY and SVGEGT. This CDR3 is built from 16 residues. CDR3 nucleotides: TGTGCCAGCAGTCCCACGCTAGCGGGGCCCCCCGATACGCAGTATTTT. Amino acid sequence: CASSPTLAGPPDTQYF.

This chain connects TRBV20-1 to TRBJ2-3; D might be TRBD2 (6 bases). The CDR3 has 14 amino acids. The V end lost 3 bases, the J end lost 0 bases, and 10 bases lay between the germline ends. CDR1 is DFQATT and CDR2 is SNEGSKA in the germline V gene (reference sequence). The CDR3 DNA reads as TGCAGTGCTAGGTGGGGGGAAAGCACAGATACGCAGTATTTT. As protein: CSARWGESTDTQYF.

The chain joins TRBV29-1 to TRBJ2-1, with a possible D match to TRBD1 (5 bases). The CDR3 extends over 11 amino acids. The V gene lost 8 bases and the J gene lost 8 bases, with 13 bases spanning the gap. Germline values: CDR1 SQVTM, CDR2 ANQGSEA. DNA of the CDR3: TGCAGCCCCGGACACGTTGATGAGCAGTTCTTC. Translating gives CSPGHVDEQFF.

This clonotype was picked up a small number of times. This sequence joins TRBV12-3 or TRBV12-4 and TRBJ1-2; D ambiguous. This CDR3 has 12 residues. V lost 9 bases and J 2 bases, leaving 10 bases between the germline ends. The CDR3 loop is CASSASNYGYTF. The CDR3 bases are TGTGCCAGTAGTGCGTCCAACTATGGCTACACCTTC.

The chain links TRBV28 to TRBJ2-3; D gene uncertain. Germline V gene lookup returns CDR1 MDHEN and CDR2 SYDVKM. V lost 7 bases to trimming and J lost 2 bases, with 10 bases between them. The CDR3 spans 13 residues. In nucleotides, the CDR3 is TGTGCCAGCACCCGACCAACCACAGATACGCAGTATTTT. Translation: CASTRPTTDTQYF.

V gene TRBV7-8 combines with J gene TRBJ2-1; D ambiguous. Per germline, CDR1 SGHVS and CDR2 FQNEAQ. The V end was cut by 5 bases, the J end by 5 bases, with 13 bases between. The length of the CDR3 is 14 residues. CDR3 sequence reads: CASSPRAYDNEQFF. In DNA, the CDR3 is TGTGCCAGCAGCCCTAGGGCCTACGACAATGAGCAGTTCTTC.

The chain recombines TRBV3-1 with TRBJ2-5, with TRBD2 matching 8 bases. This CDR3 has 14 amino acids. CDR1 LGHDT and CDR2 YNNKEL come from the germline V gene (reference sequence). V trimming: 4 bases; J trimming: 5 bases; junction bases outside the gene matches: 6. The CDR3 coding sequence is TGTGCCAGCAGCCTCGGGGGGGCTGGGGAGACCCAGTACTTC. Its translation is CASSLGGAGETQYF.

V is TRBV7-9 and J is TRBJ2-3, with TRBD2 matching over 9 bases. CDR3 length: 15 amino acids. J gave up 9 bases and V 5 bases, and 12 bases lay outside the gene matches. In germline, CDR1 is SEHNR, CDR2 FQNEAQ (reference sequence). CDR3 amino acids: CASSPGPSLAGTQYF. CDR3 coding DNA: TGTGCCAGCAGCCCCGGGCCATCCCTAGCGGGGACGCAGTATTTT.

The V and J genes are TRBV11-2 and TRBJ2-5, with 7 bases that match TRBD2. Per the germline V gene, CDR1 is SGHAT and CDR2 is FQNNGV. Germline trimming cut 5 bases from V and 3 bases from J; bases unmatched to any gene: 15. The CDR3 has 17 residues. CDR3 DNA: TGTGCCAGCAGCCTCTGGACTAGTGGGGCCGGTAAAGAGACCCAGTACTTC. It yields the protein CASSLWTSGAGKETQYF. Complete variable domain (other parts from reference TRBV11-2 and TRBJ2-5): EAGVAQSPRYKIIEKRQSVAFWCNPISGHATLYWYQQILGQGPKLLIQFQNNGVVDDSQLPKDRFSAERLKGVDSTLKIQPAKLEDSAVYLCASSLWTSGAGKETQYFGPGTRLLVL.

This chain connects TRBV7-7 to TRBJ2-3, with D possibly TRBD2 on 5 matching bases. The V gene's germline CDR1 is SSHAT and CDR2 FNYEAQ (reference sequence). Deletions cut 1 base from V and 6 bases from J, with 11 bases between. The CDR3 has 14 amino acids. The CDR3, as DNA: TGTGCCAGCAGCTTAGGGCTAGGAGGCGATACGCAGTATTTT. It specifies CASSLGLGGDTQYF.

V is TRBV20-1 and J is TRBJ1-1, with D unclear. Between the trimmed V and J ends, which lost 1 base and 8 bases, there was a span of 5 bases. The germline gives CDR1 DFQATT, CDR2 SNEGSKA (reference sequence). This CDR3 is 10 amino acids long. The CDR3: CSARVFEAFF. The CDR3 coding sequence is TGCAGTGCTAGAGTGTTCGAAGCTTTCTTT.

This clonotype appeared once. The chain uses TRBV27 and TRBJ2-1; 7 bases are a match to TRBD2. Germline assignment: CDR1 MNHEY and CDR2 SMNVEV (reference sequence). The V and J ends lost 4 bases and 5 bases, in that order; junction bases with no gene match: 11. This CDR3 is 16 amino acids long. The DNA for the CDR3 is TGTGCCAGCAGTTCCCCCCTACGGGAGGTTAACAATGAGCAGTTCTTC. The encoded protein is CASSSPLREVNNEQFF.

In this sample, this clonotype turned up once. This chain uses TRBV10-3 with TRBJ2-3; weak D call: TRBD1 (5 bases). The V end was cut by 6 bases, the J end by 3 bases, with 13 bases between. The CDR3 extends over 14 amino acids. Per germline, CDR1 ENHRY and CDR2 SYGVKD. The chain's CDR3 is CAIRAGKGTDTQYF. The CDR3 bases are TGTGCCATCAGAGCAGGAAAGGGGACAGATACGCAGTATTTT.

V usage is TRBV6-1 and J usage is TRBJ1-5; D uncertain. Trimming left V 9 bases short and J 1 base short, with 28 bases between. The length of the CDR3 is 19 residues. The germline V gene encodes CDR1 MNHNS and CDR2 SASEGT. CDR3: CARTKPLKGCSSSNQPQHF. DNA for the CDR3: TGTGCCAGGACGAAGCCACTAAAAGGGTGCTCTTCGAGCAATCAGCCCCAGCATTTT.

The DNA of the CDR3 is TGTGCCAGCAGCGTGGATAGCGGGAGCTCCTACAATGAGCAGTTCTTC. It yields the protein CASSVDSGSSYNEQFF. This rearrangement joins TRBV9 to TRBJ2-1, with 9 bases that match TRBD2. The CDR3 covers 16 residues. The germline V gene encodes CDR1 SGDLS and CDR2 YYNGEE. The V gene end was trimmed by 2 bases and the J gene end by 0 bases; junction bases not matched to a gene: 3.

This clonotype has only a few counts. The rearrangement links TRBV7-2 to TRBJ2-2; D unclear. Trimming took 1 base from V and 0 from J, leaving 3 bases between them. CDR1 and CDR2 (germline): SGHTA, FQGNSA. The CDR3 is made up of 14 amino acids. CDR3 sequence reads: CASSLDTNTGELFF. The DNA for the CDR3 is TGTGCCAGCAGCTTAGACACGAACACCGGGGAGCTGTTTTTT. The whole variable domain, filled in from reference TRBV7-2 and TRBJ2-2, reads GAGVSQSPSNKVTEKGKDVELRCDPISGHTALYWYRQSLGQGLEFLIYFQGNSAPDKSGLPSDRFSAERTGGSVSTLTIQRTQQEDSAVYLCASSLDTNTGELFFGEGSRLTVL.

The chain has TRBV6-5 and TRBJ1-1; a possible D gene is TRBD1 (5 bases). The ends were cut back, 6 bases at V and 4 bases at J, with 15 bases in the middle. The CDR3 is made up of 14 amino acids. CDR1 and CDR2 from the germline V gene are MNHEY and SVGAGI. CDR3 protein: CASRSGIFGTEAFF. The CDR3 DNA sequence: TGTGCCAGCAGATCAGGGATTTTCGGCACTGAAGCTTTCTTT.

This clonotype has just one count. This chain links TRBV12-3 or TRBV12-4 with TRBJ2-7, with 9 bases matching TRBD1. The V and J ends lost 6 bases and 3 bases, in that order; junction bases with no gene match: 15. The CDR3 loop spans 17 amino acids. The CDR3 region has the DNA TGTGCCAGCAGCGCACAGGGGGCGCAGGCCCTAGGCTACGAGCAGTACGTC. Amino acid sequence: CASSAQGAQALGYEQYV.

The rearrangement joins TRBV20-1 to TRBJ2-3; no clear D. V lost 0 bases to trimming and J lost 4 bases, with 14 bases between them. CDR1 and CDR2 (germline): DFQATT, SNEGSKA (reference sequence). The CDR3 covers 15 residues. For the CDR3, the DNA is TGCAGTGCTAGAGATGGGCGTGGGTTCTCAGATACGCAGTATTTT. This codes for CSARDGRGFSDTQYF.